This T cell receptor (beta chain) was sequenced during a study of T-cell memory formation after mild COVID-19. Findings of the study overall: Cross-reactive memory apparently joined, as some responding clones appeared in pre-infection memory. Contracting CD4+ clones sat mainly in CM and EM; CD8+ in EMRA.

The TCR alpha and TCR beta cDNA libraries, bearing sample barcodes and UMIs, were generated by 5'RACE using constant-segment primers. One entry per CDR3 protein results from TCRdb running MiXCR on the 5' RACE reads. The table shows just under 350,000 distinct CDR3 sequences, with 13% occurring only once. Comments on this clonotype: Its antigen remains unidentified.

The CDR3 length is 14 residues. V was pared by 5 bases and J by 1 base, with 10 bases between. In germline, CDR1 is LNHNV, CDR2 YYDKDF (reference sequence). V usage is TRBV15 and J usage is TRBJ2-3; D is uncertain. The receptor was derived from a man in his late teens or twenties who had mild COVID-19 (a few samples of this study predate the infection). Cell type and time point are not known. The sequenced sample was PBMCs or a T cell subset sorted from them (not recorded which). In nucleotides, the CDR3 is TGTGCCACCAGCGCCCCGGACCGCACAGATACGCAGTATTTT. Translated: CATSAPDRTDTQYF.